This T cell receptor beta chain was sequenced during a study of T-cell reconstitution after alpha-beta-depleted transplantation in children. Regarding the study as a whole: A year post-transplant, T-cell counts and diversity derived mostly from newly produced T cells. Diversity of TCRbeta at day 60 was high in some patients, arising from surviving recipient T cells and thymic progenitors. Alpha-beta T cells about two months after transplant reportedly derived from several hundred expanded graft clones.

This clonotype was observed a few times. The antigen is undetermined. CDR1 and CDR2 (germline): KGHSH, LQKENI. The CDR3 totals 14 residues. V was clipped by 2 bases and J by 7 bases, with 15 bases between them. During its preparation, the TCRbeta library received unique molecular identifiers. TCRdb reanalysed the PCR reads using MiXCR and keeps one entry per CDR3 protein. The table records over 200,000 distinct CDR3 sequences, roughly a sixth of them present only once. V is TRBV18 and J is TRBJ2-7; tentative D call: TRBD2 (6 bases). The TCR was taken from a male patient aged 2-10 years who had a stem cell transplant for acute lymphoblastic leukemia, so the T cells may come from the graft donor. The material sequenced was PBMCs, mostly from graft donor cells, taken 360 days after TCRalphabeta/CD19-depleted stem cell transplant. The chain's CDR3 is CASSPVHEGREQYF. The CDR3 DNA is TGTGCCAGCTCACCAGTACATGAGGGGAGGGAGCAGTACTTC.